The 13 T cell receptor beta chains below were found in one sample sequenced in a study of cytomegalovirus exposure and HLA in healthy donors. The study ran its PCR with 60 Vbeta and 13 Jbeta primers. Profiling relied on immunoSEQ multiplex PCR, and the TCRdb table lists in-frame clones only, not all of them. The sample holds about 120,000 clones, 75% seen once. What was sequenced was PBMCs. Receptors were obtained from a woman aged 35 to 49 in good health and CMV-seropositive.

This chain joins TRBV6-5 and TRBJ1-1, with a weak D call TRBD1 (5 bases). The CDR3 is made up of 15 amino acids. V was clipped by 6 bases and J by 0 bases, with 14 bases between them. The V gene's germline CDR1 is MNHEY and CDR2 SVGAGI. CDR3 in DNA: TGTGCCAGCAGCCGCCCCGGGGGATTGAACACTGAAGCTTTCTTT. It translates to CASSRPGGLNTEAFF.

V gene TRBV15 combines with J gene TRBJ2-3; 8 bases are shared with TRBD2. Trimming took 0 bases from V and 4 from J; bases not matched to a gene: 12. The V gene's germline CDR1 is LNHNV and CDR2 YYDKDF (reference sequence). The CDR3 is made up of 18 amino acids. This chain's CDR3 is CATSRDVSAGGVADTQYF. The CDR3 DNA reads as TGTGCCACCAGCAGAGATGTTTCGGCGGGAGGAGTAGCAGATACGCAGTATTTT.

This clone came up once. The chain links TRBV19 to TRBJ1-5, with D hard to call. The germline V and J ends were trimmed by 5 bases and 3 bases, with 11 bases remaining between them. Germline V gene lookup returns CDR1 LNHDA and CDR2 SQIVND (reference sequence). The CDR3 is 14 residues long. In nucleotides, the CDR3 is TGTGCCAGTAGTCGGAGGGCCATCAATCAGCCCCAGCATTTT. This codes for CASSRRAINQPQHF.

The rearrangement joins TRBV18 to TRBJ2-4; 9 nucleotides line up with TRBD1. The CDR3 loop spans 16 amino acids. Germline assignment: CDR1 KGHSH and CDR2 LQKENI. V trimming: 4 bases; J trimming: 6 bases; junction bases outside the gene matches: 10. The CDR3 DNA follows: TGTGCCAGCTCACTGAGGACAGGGGCGAGTATAAACATTCAGTACTTC. It encodes CASSLRTGASINIQYF.

The chain recombines TRBV6-1 with TRBJ1-5, with D perhaps TRBD1 (6 bases). The CDR3 covers 15 residues. Germline loops: CDR1 MNHNS, CDR2 SASEGT. The V end was cut by 4 bases, the J end by 4 bases, with 14 bases between. The CDR3 spells CASSGGGHLNQPQHF. CDR3 in DNA: TGTGCCAGCAGTGGGGGGGGGCACTTAAATCAGCCCCAGCATTTT.

V gene TRBV6-5 combines with J gene TRBJ2-4, with D perhaps matching TRBD1 (6 bases). The germline gives CDR1 MNHEY, CDR2 SVGAGI. Trimming took off 4 bases at V and 0 bases at J, with 10 bases between the two ends. The CDR3 has 15 residues. CDR3 DNA sequence: TGTGCCAGCAGTTCCACAGGGCTAGCCAAAAACATTCAGTACTTC. Translating it yields CASSSTGLAKNIQYF.

The V and J genes are TRBV5-1 and TRBJ1-1, with D uncertain. Germline V gene data show CDR1 as SGHRS and CDR2 as YFSETQ. This CDR3 spans 15 amino acids. Between the trimmed V and J ends, which lost 3 bases and 6 bases, there was a span of 18 bases. In DNA form, the CDR3 reads TGCGCCAGCAGCTCGGATCTTGTGGGGAGCGCTGAAGCTTTCTTT. Residues: CASSSDLVGSAEAFF.

The genes are TRBV7-2 and TRBJ2-2; D gene ambiguous. This CDR3 spans 18 amino acids. The germline gives CDR1 SGHTA, CDR2 FQGNSA. The ends were cut back, 3 bases at V and 0 bases at J, with 17 bases in the middle. DNA of the CDR3: TGTGCCAGCAGCTTCTATTGGAGTCCTGTCGCGAACACCGGGGAGCTGTTTTTT. The encoded protein is CASSFYWSPVANTGELFF.

CDR3 in amino acids: CASITSGGPETQYF. The CDR3 nucleotides read TGTGCCAGCATCACTAGCGGGGGGCCGGAGACCCAGTACTTC. This chain links TRBV7-2 with TRBJ2-5; 12 nucleotides match TRBD2. The CDR3 length is 14 residues. With V trimmed by 7 bases and J by 5 bases, 5 bases remained unmatched. Germline V gives CDR1 SGHTA, CDR2 FQGNSA.

The rearrangement links TRBV7-3 to TRBJ1-1; no definite D call. The CDR3 extends over 13 amino acids. The V end lost 5 bases, the J end lost 5 bases, and 12 bases lay between the germline ends. Germline loops: CDR1 SGHTA, CDR2 FQGTGA. The CDR3 reads CASSPGIGTEAFF. CDR3 in DNA: TGTGCCAGCAGCCCGGGGATTGGGACTGAAGCTTTCTTT.

V and J are TRBV9 and TRBJ1-4, with 7 bases matching TRBD1. CDR1 and CDR2 (germline): SGDLS, YYNGEE. The CDR3 contains 14 residues. V lost 3 bases, J lost 8 bases, and 7 bases stayed unmatched. The CDR3 DNA reads as TGTGCCAGCAGCGACCAGGGGGTAGGAGAAAAACTGTTTTTT. Translated: CASSDQGVGEKLFF.

The CDR3 here is CASSTLEGQYYGYTF. DNA for the CDR3: TGTGCCAGCAGCACACTAGAGGGACAGTACTATGGCTACACCTTC. The chain employs TRBV7-2 and TRBJ1-2; 7 nucleotides line up with TRBD1. Germline CDR1 is SGHTA and CDR2 is FQGNSA. The CDR3 runs 15 residues. The V and J ends lost 5 bases and 3 bases, in that order; junction bases with no gene match: 9.

The chain has TRBV9 and TRBJ2-7; the D is unclear. The CDR3 spans 13 residues. Trimming pared 0 bases from V and 5 bases from J, leaving 9 bases between. CDR1 and CDR2 (germline): SGDLS, YYNGEE. In DNA, the CDR3 is TGTGCCAGCAGCGTAGGCTTGGAGCACGAGCAGTACTTC. This sequence encodes CASSVGLEHEQYF. Together with reference TRBV9 and TRBJ2-7, the CDR3 gives the full variable domain: DSGVTQTPKHLITATGQRVTLRCSPRSGDLSVYWYQQSLDQGLQFLIQYYNGEERAKGNILERFSAQQFPDLHSELNLSSLELGDSALYFCASSVGLEHEQYFGPGTRLTVT.